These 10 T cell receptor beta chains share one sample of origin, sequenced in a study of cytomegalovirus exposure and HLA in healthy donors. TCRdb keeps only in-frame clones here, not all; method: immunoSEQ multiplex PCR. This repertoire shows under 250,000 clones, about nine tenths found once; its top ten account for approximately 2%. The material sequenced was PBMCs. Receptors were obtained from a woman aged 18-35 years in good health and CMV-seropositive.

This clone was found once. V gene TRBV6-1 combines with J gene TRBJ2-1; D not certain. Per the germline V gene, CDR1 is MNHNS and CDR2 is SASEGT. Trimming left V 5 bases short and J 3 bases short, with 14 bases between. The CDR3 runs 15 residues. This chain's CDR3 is CASSKDIQSYNEQFF. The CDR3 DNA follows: TGTGCCAGCAGTAAAGACATCCAAAGCTACAATGAGCAGTTCTTC.

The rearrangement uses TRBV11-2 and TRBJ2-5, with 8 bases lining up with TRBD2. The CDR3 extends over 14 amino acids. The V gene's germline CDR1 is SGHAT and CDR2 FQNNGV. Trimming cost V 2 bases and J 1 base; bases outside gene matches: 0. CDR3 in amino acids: CASSLLAGQETQYF. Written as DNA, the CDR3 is TGTGCCAGCAGCTTACTAGCGGGCCAAGAGACCCAGTACTTC. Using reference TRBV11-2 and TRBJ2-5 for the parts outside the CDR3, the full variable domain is EAGVAQSPRYKIIEKRQSVAFWCNPISGHATLYWYQQILGQGPKLLIQFQNNGVVDDSQLPKDRFSAERLKGVDSTLKIQPAKLEDSAVYLCASSLLAGQETQYFGPGTRLLVL.

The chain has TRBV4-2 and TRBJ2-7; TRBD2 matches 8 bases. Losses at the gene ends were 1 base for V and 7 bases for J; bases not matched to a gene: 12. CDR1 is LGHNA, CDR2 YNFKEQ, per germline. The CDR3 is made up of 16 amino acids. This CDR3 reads CASSQGKAGDSEEQYF. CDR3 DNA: TGTGCCAGCAGCCAAGGGAAAGCGGGAGACTCTGAAGAGCAGTACTTC.

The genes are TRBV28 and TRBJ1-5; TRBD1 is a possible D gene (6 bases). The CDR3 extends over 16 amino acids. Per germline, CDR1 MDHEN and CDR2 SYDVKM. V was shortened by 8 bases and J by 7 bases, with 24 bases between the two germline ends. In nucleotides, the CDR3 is TGTGCCAGCTCCTACCCCCTTGACAGGATAGAACAGCCCCAGCATTTT. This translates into CASSYPLDRIEQPQHF.

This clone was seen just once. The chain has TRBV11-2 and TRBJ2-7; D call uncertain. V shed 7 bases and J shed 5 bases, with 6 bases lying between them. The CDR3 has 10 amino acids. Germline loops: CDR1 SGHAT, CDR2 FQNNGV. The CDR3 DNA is TGTGCCAGCACCATAGACGAGCAGTACTTC. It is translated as CASTIDEQYF.

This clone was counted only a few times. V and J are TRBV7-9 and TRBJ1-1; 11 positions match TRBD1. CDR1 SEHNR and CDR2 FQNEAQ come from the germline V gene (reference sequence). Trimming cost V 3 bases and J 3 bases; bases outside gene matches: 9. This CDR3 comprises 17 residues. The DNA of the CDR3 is TGTGCCAGCAGCTTCGGGACAGGGGGATTGAGGGACACTGAAGCTTTCTTT. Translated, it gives CASSFGTGGLRDTEAFF.

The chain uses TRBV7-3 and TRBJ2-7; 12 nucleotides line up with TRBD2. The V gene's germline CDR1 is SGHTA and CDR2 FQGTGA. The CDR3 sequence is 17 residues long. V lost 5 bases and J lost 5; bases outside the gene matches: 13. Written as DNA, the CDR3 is TGTGCCAGCAGCGACTGGGCTAGCGGGAGGGCCTTCGACGAGCAGTACTTC. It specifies CASSDWASGRAFDEQYF.

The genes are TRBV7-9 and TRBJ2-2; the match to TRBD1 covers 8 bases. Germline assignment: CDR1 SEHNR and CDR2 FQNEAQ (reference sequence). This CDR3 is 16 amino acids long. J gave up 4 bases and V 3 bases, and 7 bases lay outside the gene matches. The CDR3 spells CASSFAGQGPTGELFF. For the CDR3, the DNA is TGTGCCAGCAGCTTCGCCGGACAGGGCCCCACCGGGGAGCTGTTTTTT.

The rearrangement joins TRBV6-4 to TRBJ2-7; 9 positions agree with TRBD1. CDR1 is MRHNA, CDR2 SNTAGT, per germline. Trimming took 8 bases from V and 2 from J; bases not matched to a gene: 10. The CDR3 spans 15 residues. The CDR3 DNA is TGTGCCAGCCAGAAGCCCCGACAGGGGGCCTACGAGCAGTACTTC. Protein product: CASQKPRQGAYEQYF.

DNA of the CDR3: TGTGCCAGCAGCGTAGATCCGGGAAGGAGTGGTGAAGCTTTCTTT. Its protein product is CASSVDPGRSGEAFF. The V and J genes are TRBV9 and TRBJ1-1; D gene unclear. Per germline, CDR1 SGDLS and CDR2 YYNGEE. V was clipped by 0 bases and J by 7 bases, with 16 bases between them. CDR3 length: 15 residues.